The 7 T cell receptor beta chains below were found in one sample sequenced in a study of T cells in Graves' hyperthyroidism and ophthalmopathy. RNA transcripts gave rise to amplified TCR beta CDR3 regions. An initial round of RT-PCR targeting the TCR CDR3 relied on the HTBI primer set. In TCRdb, the multiplex PCR reads were re-called with MiXCR into one record per CDR3 protein. The sample shows under 450,000 distinct CDR3 sequences, 15% to 17% of them seen only once. The specimen was blood. Source of these receptors: a woman aged 18-29 years with Graves' hyperthyroidism.

A word on this clonotype: One end of the junction varies from germline; a read error may be responsible. This chain uses TRBV5-5 with TRBJ2-1; TRBD2 aligns across 7 bases. CDR3 length: 15 residues. Germline values: CDR1 SGHKS, CDR2 YYEKEE (reference sequence). The chain's CDR3 is CTSSLGLNSVDEQFF. As DNA, the CDR3 is TGTACCAGCAGCCTGGGACTAAACAGTGTGGATGAGCAGTTCTTC.

This clonotype has a count of ten or more. J is TRBJ1-1 and V is TRBV28, with D perhaps TRBD1 (6 bases). V lost 5 bases to trimming and J lost 2 bases, with 15 bases between them. The CDR3 is made up of 15 amino acids. CDR1 and CDR2 (germline): MDHEN, SYDVKM. The CDR3 region has the DNA TGTGCCAGCAGTCGCTCCGGGACACTCAACACTGAAGCTTTCTTT. The encoded protein is CASSRSGTLNTEAFF.

In its sample, this clonotype was seen many times. CDR3 amino acids: CASSLRLAGAVAFKQVAYNEQFF. The CDR3 DNA reads TGTGCCAGCAGTTTAAGGTTGGCGGGGGCAGTAGCGTTTAAACAGGTGGCCTACAATGAGCAGTTCTTC. The chain links TRBV12-3 or TRBV12-4 to TRBJ2-1; a possible D gene is TRBD2 (7 bases). This CDR3 is built from 23 residues. The ends were cut back, 2 bases at V and 2 bases at J, with 34 bases in the middle.

This clonotype was seen ten or more times. The rearrangement joins TRBV12-3 or TRBV12-4 to TRBJ1-2; a weak D match, TRBD1 (5 bases). This CDR3 is built from 15 residues. Trimming stripped 5 bases from V and 5 bases from J, with 18 bases between. In DNA form, the CDR3 reads TGTGCCAGCAGTAATCAGGGTCAGACCCCTTATGGCTACACCTTC. Encoded protein: CASSNQGQTPYGYTF.

V and J are TRBV7-9 and TRBJ2-7, with D possibly matching TRBD1 (6 bases). CDR1 and CDR2 (germline): SEHNR, FQNEAQ (reference sequence). The V gene lost 2 bases and the J gene lost 1 base, with 18 bases spanning the gap. The CDR3 is made up of 17 amino acids. As DNA, the CDR3 is TGTGCCAGCAGCTTAAATTTATCGGGACAAATTTCCTACGAGCAGTACTTC. It is translated as CASSLNLSGQISYEQYF.

This clonotype was observed a handful of times. At one boundary the junction diverges from the germline segment, which might be a read error. The CDR3 reads CATSGRQYF. The CDR3 nucleotides read TGTGCCACTAGTGGTCGGCAGTACTTC. The genes are TRBV24-1 and TRBJ2-7, with D unclear. Germline V gene data show CDR1 as KGHDR and CDR2 as SFDVKD. The CDR3 is 9 amino acids.

This clonotype showed up many times. The gene calls are TRBV7-2 and TRBJ1-4; 8 positions match TRBD1. The CDR3 runs 14 residues. Germline V gene sequence: CDR1 SGHTA, CDR2 FQGNSA. J was trimmed by 8 bases and V by 5 bases; bases with no gene match: 7. CDR3: CASSRTGSGEKLFF. Written as DNA, the CDR3 is TGTGCCAGCAGCCGGACAGGGTCGGGAGAAAAACTGTTTTTT.